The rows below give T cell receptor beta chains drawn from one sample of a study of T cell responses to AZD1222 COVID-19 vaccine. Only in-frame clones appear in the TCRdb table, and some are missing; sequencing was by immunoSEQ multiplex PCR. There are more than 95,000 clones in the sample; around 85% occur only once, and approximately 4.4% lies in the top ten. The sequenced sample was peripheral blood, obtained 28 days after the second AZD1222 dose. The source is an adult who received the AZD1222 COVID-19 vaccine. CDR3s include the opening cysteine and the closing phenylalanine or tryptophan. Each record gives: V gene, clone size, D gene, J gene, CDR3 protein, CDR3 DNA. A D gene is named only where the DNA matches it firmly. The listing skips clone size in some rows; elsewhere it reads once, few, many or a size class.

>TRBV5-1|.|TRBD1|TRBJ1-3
CASSLEGTASSGNTIYF
TGCGCCAGCAGCTTGGAAGGGACAGCATCCTCTGGAAACACCATATATTTT
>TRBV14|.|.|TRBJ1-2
CASSPRASNYGYTF
TGTGCCAGCAGCCCCAGGGCATCTAACTATGGCTACACCTTC
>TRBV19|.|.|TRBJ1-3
CASSISAPGRSGNTIYF
TGTGCCAGTAGTATCAGCGCCCCAGGCCGCTCTGGAAACACCATATATTTT
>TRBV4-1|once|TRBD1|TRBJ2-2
CASSQEQGIGELFF
TGCGCCAGCAGCCAAGAACAGGGGATCGGGGAGCTGTTTTTT
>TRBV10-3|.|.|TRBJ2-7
CAISGGGGVGYEQYF
TGTGCCATCAGTGGTGGGGGGGGCGTCGGTTACGAGCAGTACTTC
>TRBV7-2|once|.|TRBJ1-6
CASSLNGGGQVPLHF
TGTGCCAGCAGCTTAAACGGGGGCGGGCAGGTCCCCCTCCACTTT
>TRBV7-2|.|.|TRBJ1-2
CASSLDGLLLGYTF
TGTGCCAGCAGCTTAGACGGCCTTCTACTCGGCTACACCTTC
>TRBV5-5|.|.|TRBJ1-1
CASSRDRFFTEAFF
TGTGCCAGCAGCCGAGACAGGTTCTTCACTGAAGCTTTCTTT
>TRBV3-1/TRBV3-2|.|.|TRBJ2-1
CASSQLVGRTYNEQFF
TGTGCCAGCAGCCAATTGGTGGGGAGGACCTACAATGAGCAGTTCTTC
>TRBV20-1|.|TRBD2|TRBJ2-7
CWAGGDEQYF
TGCTGGGCGGGGGGCGACGAGCAGTACTTC
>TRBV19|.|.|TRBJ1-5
CASSGGEAQPQHF
TGTGCCAGTAGTGGGGGGGAGGCTCAGCCCCAGCATTTT
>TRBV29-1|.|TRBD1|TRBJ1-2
CSVLEPGTAYGYTF
TGCAGCGTCCTTGAACCCGGGACAGCATATGGCTACACCTTC
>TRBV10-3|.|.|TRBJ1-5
CAISESRLISNQPQHF
TGTGCCATCAGTGAGTCTAGGTTAATTAGCAATCAGCCCCAGCATTTT
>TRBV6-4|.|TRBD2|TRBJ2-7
CASSDLGPRTGGVLNYEQYF
TGTGCCAGCAGTGACCTCGGTCCACGTACTGGGGGGGTCCTTAACTACGAGCAGTACTTC
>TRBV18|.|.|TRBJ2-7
CASSREAVNYEQYF
TGTGCCAGCTCCCGCGAGGCTGTTAATTACGAGCAGTACTTC
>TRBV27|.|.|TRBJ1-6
CATAGFYNSPLHF
TGTGCCACCGCAGGGTTCTATAATTCACCCCTCCACTTT
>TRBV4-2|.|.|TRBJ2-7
CASSQELAPHEQYF
TGTGCCAGCAGCCAAGAACTCGCGCCCCACGAGCAGTACTTC
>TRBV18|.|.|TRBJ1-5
CASSPEGNQPQHF
TGTGCCAGCTCACCAGAGGGGAATCAGCCCCAGCATTTT
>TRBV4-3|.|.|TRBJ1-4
CASSQDRLNEKLFF
TGCGCCAGCAGCCAAGATCGGCTTAATGAAAAACTGTTTTTT
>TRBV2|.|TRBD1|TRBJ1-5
CASSEGDRGRHQPQHF
TGTGCCAGCAGTGAGGGTGACAGGGGAAGACATCAGCCCCAGCATTTT
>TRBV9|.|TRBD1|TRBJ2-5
CASSLGDRVETQYF
TGTGCCAGCAGCTTGGGGGACAGGGTAGAGACCCAGTACTTC
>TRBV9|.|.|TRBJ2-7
CASSVGPGSYEQYF
TGTGCCAGCAGCGTAGGTCCTGGCTCCTACGAGCAGTACTTC
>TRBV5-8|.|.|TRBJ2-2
CASSLDGLRSTGELFF
TGTGCCAGCAGCTTGGATGGCCTCAGGAGCACCGGGGAGCTGTTTTTT
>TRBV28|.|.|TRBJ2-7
CASSLTTRHEQYF
TGTGCCAGCAGTTTGACTACCCGTCACGAGCAGTACTTC
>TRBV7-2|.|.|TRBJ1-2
CASSLDGPYGYTF
TGTGCCAGCAGCTTAGACGGACCCTATGGCTACACCTTC
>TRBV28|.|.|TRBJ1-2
CASGGGRHYGYTF
TGTGCCAGCGGGGGGGGACGGCACTATGGCTACACCTTC
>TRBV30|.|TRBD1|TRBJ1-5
CAWTLTGEQPQHF
TGTGCCTGGACCCTGACAGGGGAACAGCCCCAGCATTTT
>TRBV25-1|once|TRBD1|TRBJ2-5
CASSPSTGVETQYF
TGTGCCAGCAGTCCCTCGACAGGGGTGGAGACCCAGTACTTC
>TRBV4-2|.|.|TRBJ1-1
CASSQAPGIDTEAFF
TGTGCCAGCAGCCAGGCACCAGGGATCGACACTGAAGCTTTCTTT
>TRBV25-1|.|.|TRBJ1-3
CASSASGVSGNTIYF
TGTGCCAGCAGCGCTTCAGGGGTCTCTGGAAACACCATATATTTT
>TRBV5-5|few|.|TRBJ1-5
CASSAEGFGNQPQHF
TGTGCCAGCAGCGCTGAAGGTTTCGGCAATCAGCCCCAGCATTTT
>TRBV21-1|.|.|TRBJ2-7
CASSRSGETSYEQYF
TGTGCCAGCAGTCGGAGCGGGGAGACCTCCTACGAGCAGTACTTC
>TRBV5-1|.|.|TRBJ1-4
CASSLGGTQNEKLFF
TGCGCCAGCAGCTTGGGGGGCACGCAGAATGAAAAACTGTTTTTT
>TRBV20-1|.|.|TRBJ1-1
CSAANTEAFF
TGCAGTGCGGCCAACACTGAAGCTTTCTTT
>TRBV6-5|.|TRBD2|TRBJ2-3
CASSYPGLHTPTQYF
TGTGCCAGCAGTTACCCGGGACTACACACACCTACGCAGTATTTT
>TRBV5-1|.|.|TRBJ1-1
CASSFVGAGGDTEAFF
TGCGCCAGCAGCTTTGTGGGGGCCGGGGGGGACACTGAAGCTTTCTTT
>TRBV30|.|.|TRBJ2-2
CAWSGYQLAGELFF
TGTGCCTGGAGTGGGTATCAACTAGCCGGGGAGCTGTTTTTT
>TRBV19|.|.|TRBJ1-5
CASSTGTGGGQPQHF
TGTGCCAGTAGTACCGGAACAGGAGGGGGACAGCCCCAGCATTTT
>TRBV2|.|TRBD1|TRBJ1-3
CASREPGQGSGNTIYF
TGTGCCAGCAGGGAACCGGGACAGGGCTCTGGAAACACCATATATTTT
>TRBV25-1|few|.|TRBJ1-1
CASSELTQGFSTEAFF
TGTGCCAGCAGTGAATTGACTCAGGGTTTTAGTACTGAAGCTTTCTTT
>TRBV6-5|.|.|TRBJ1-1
CASRHQNTEAFF
TGTGCCAGCAGACATCAAAACACTGAAGCTTTCTTT
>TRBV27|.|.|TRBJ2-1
CATTPIQSPSYNEQFF
TGTGCCACCACGCCCATCCAATCTCCCTCCTACAATGAGCAGTTCTTC
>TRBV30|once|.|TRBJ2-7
CAWRYPGSTVTSYEQYF
TGTGCCTGGAGATACCCGGGGTCGACAGTGACCTCCTACGAGCAGTACTTC
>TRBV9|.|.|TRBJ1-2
CASSLDSDYGYTF
TGTGCCAGCAGCCTAGACAGTGACTATGGCTACACCTTC
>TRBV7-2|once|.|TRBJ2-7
CASRGGGKSSYEQYF
TGTGCCAGCAGGGGAGGAGGGAAGAGCTCCTACGAGCAGTACTTC
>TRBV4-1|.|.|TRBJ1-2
CASSQDWTVAGYTF
TGCGCCAGCAGCCAAGATTGGACAGTCGCCGGCTACACCTTC